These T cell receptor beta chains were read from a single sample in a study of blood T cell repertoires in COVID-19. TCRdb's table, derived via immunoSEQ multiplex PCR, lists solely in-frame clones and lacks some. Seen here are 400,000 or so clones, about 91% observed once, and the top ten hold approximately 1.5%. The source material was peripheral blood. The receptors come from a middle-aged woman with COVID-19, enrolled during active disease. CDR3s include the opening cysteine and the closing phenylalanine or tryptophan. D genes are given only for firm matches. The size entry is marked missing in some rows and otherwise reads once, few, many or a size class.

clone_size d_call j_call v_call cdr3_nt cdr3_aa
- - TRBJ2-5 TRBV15 TGTGCCACCAGCGCCGGGAACCAAGAGACCCAGTACTTC CATSAGNQETQYF
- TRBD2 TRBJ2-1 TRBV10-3 TGTGCCATCAGTGAGTCAGAAGGTCGTAGTAGCGGGGTGAACAATGAGCAGTTCTTC CAISESEGRSSGVNNEQFF
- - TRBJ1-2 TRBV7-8 TGTGCCAGCAGCCAAAGGGGGGGGCCGAACTTAAACTATGGCTACACCTTC CASSQRGGPNLNYGYTF
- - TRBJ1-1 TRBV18 TGTGCCAGCTCACCCACAGAGAACACTGAAGCTTTCTTT CASSPTENTEAFF
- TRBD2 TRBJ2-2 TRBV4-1 TGCGCCAGCAGCCCGGGACTAGCGGGAGTTGTCACCGGGGAGCTGTTTTTT CASSPGLAGVVTGELFF
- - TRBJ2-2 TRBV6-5 TGTGCCAGCAGCCCAGGGTATACCGGGGAGCTGTTTTTT CASSPGYTGELFF
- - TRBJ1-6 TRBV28 TGTGCCAGCAGCCATCGAGGGGGCTATAATTCACCCCTCCACTTT CASSHRGGYNSPLHF
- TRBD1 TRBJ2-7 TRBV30 TGTGCCTGGAGTGCCTCTACAGGGGACGAGCAGTACTTC CAWSASTGDEQYF
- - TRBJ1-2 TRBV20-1 TGCAGTGCCGTCCTTTATGGCTACACCTTC CSAVLYGYTF
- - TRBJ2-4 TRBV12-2 TGTGCAAGTCGCTTACCCCCTTTCCTAGCCAAAAACATTCAGTACTTC CASRLPPFLAKNIQYF
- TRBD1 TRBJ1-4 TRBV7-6 TGTGCCAGCAGCGAGACAGGGTATGAAAAACTGTTTTTT CASSETGYEKLFF
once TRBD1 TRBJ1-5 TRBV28 TGTGCCAGCAGTACCCAGACAGGGGGGTTGGTCAGCAATCAGCCCCAGCATTTT CASSTQTGGLVSNQPQHF
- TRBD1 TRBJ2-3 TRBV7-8 TGTGCCAGCAGCGAGGGACAGCTGCGGGATACGCAGTATTTT CASSEGQLRDTQYF
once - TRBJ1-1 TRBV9 TGTGCCAGCAGCGTAGGGTTCGGGAACACTGAAGCTTTCTTT CASSVGFGNTEAFF
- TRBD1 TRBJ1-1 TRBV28 TGTGCCAGCGGGTTCAGGGGGCGGACTGAAGCTTTCTTT CASGFRGRTEAFF
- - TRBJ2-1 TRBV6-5 TGTGCCAGCAGGGAGACTTTTTCCTACAATGAGCAGTTCTTC CASRETFSYNEQFF
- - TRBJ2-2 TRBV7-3 TGTGCCAGCAGTCATAGCGGTGCGAACACCGGGGAGCTGTTTTTT CASSHSGANTGELFF
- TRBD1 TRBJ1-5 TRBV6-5 TGTGCCAGCAGCTTGACAGGGTGGGGCAATCAGCCCCAGCATTTT CASSLTGWGNQPQHF
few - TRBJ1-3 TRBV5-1 TGCGCCAGCAGCTTCGATGGACCAGGGGTTCTCTCTGGAAACACCATATATTTT CASSFDGPGVLSGNTIYF
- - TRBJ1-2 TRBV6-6 TGTGCCAGCAGTTACGGTCTCGGCTATGGCTACACCTTC CASSYGLGYGYTF
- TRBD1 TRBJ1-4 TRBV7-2 TGTGCCAGCAGCAAGACAGGGTCTAATGAAAAACTGTTTTTT CASSKTGSNEKLFF
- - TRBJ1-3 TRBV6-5 TGTGCCAGCAGTTACCAGGGTGATGGAAACACCATATATTTT CASSYQGDGNTIYF
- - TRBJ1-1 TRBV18 TGTGCCAGCCTAAAACAGGGACGGATGAACACTGAAGCTTTCTTT CASLKQGRMNTEAFF
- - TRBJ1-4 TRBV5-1 TGCGCCAGCAGCTTGGGCCAAGGCGGGGCGACAACTAATGAAAAACTGTTTTTT CASSLGQGGATTNEKLFF
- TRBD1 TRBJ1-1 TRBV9 TGTGCCAGCAGCGTAGAGGCAGGGGGCGGGACCACTGAAGCTTTCTTT CASSVEAGGGTTEAFF
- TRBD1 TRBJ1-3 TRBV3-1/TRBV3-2 TGTGCCAGCAATTACAGGGGGAGGGTAAACACCATATATTTT CASNYRGRVNTIYF
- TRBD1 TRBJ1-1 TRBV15 TGTGCCACCTCGAGACAGGGTCCAAACACTGAAGCTTTCTTT CATSRQGPNTEAFF
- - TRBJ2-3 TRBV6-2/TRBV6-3 TGTGCCAGCAGTAGGGAGGGGGTAACGCGCACAGATACGCAGTATTTT CASSREGVTRTDTQYF